This entry concerns a single T cell receptor beta chain. Its antigen is undetermined. Scientists ran DNA taken from cultured CD4+ T cells through the Oncomine TCR Beta short-read assay for sequencing. TCRdb re-called the PCR reads through MiXCR, storing one row per CDR3 protein. The table lists more than 12,000 distinct CDR3 sequences, 65% to 80% of them singletons. The sample originates from a study of vaccination and CD4 T cells after COVID-19. Study-wide background: Some control cultures received a CEFX pool, which served as the positive control. Others received an HIV-1 Nef pool or no peptide.

Specified treatment: approximately 9-day PBMC culture with coronavirus spike peptide pools or control peptides (ViraFEST assay). ViraFEST relied on peptide pools to expand antigen-specific T cells; the TCRs were sequenced afterward. The CDR3 loop spans 14 amino acids. Germline assignment: CDR1 GTSNPN and CDR2 SVGIG (reference sequence). Trimming took 3 bases from V and 6 from J, leaving 18 bases between them. Sequenced material: CD4+ T cells from blood, cultured in vitro. The clonotype comes from a human donor who had recovered from COVID-19. The rearrangement uses TRBV30 and TRBJ2-7; D unresolved. The CDR3 region has the DNA TGTGCCTGGAGCGCTAACCTACCCTTGCGCGAGCAGTACTTC. Amino acids: CAWSANLPLREQYF.